This note documents a single TCR beta chain sequence. Its antigen is as yet unknown. These data originate in a study of T cell repertoires in cytomegalovirus infection. Across the whole study: Matching HLA type, along with CMV infection, was indicated by public TCR beta signatures. Notes on the study in general: CMV carriers having the relevant HLA were flagged by cumulative public TCR beta family frequency. The ex vivo response was dominated by HLA-C-restricted CMV-specific TCR beta clonotypes.

The CDR3 runs 14 residues. Germline lookup yields CDR1 LNHDA and CDR2 SQIVND (reference sequence). J was trimmed by 5 bases and V by 0 bases; bases with no gene match: 3. Each CDR3 protein is one row after TCRdb ran MiXCR on the reads. Seen here are roughly 69,000 distinct CDR3 sequences, roughly 21% observed once, and the top ten hold 65% to 75%. V and J are TRBV19 and TRBJ1-2; 7 nucleotides agree with TRBD1. Sequencing was performed on CD8+ T cells from cultured PBMCs, taken from culture after CMV antigen stimulation. The sequence was obtained from a human donor in good health (CMV status not recorded). Some clones in this sample may be carry-over from other donors' samples. CDR3 nucleotides: TGTGCCAGTAGTATAGAAGGGACAGCATATGGCTACACCTTC. The encoded protein is CASSIEGTAYGYTF.